The 32 T cell receptor beta chains reported below all come from one sample, sequenced in a study of blood T cells in healthy people across ages. A second PCR of about 7 to 12 cycles used a sample-barcoded 5' primer and a J-beta primer mix. TCRdb re-derived calls from the 5' RACE reads in MiXCR, one entry per CDR3 protein. The sample gives roughly 800,000 distinct CDR3 sequences, roughly 50% of which show up once; roughly 22% is in the top ten. Input material: blood. Receptors were obtained from a man aged 25-45 years in good health.

This chain joins TRBV7-2 and TRBJ1-6, with 10 bases matching TRBD1. V lost 5 bases and J lost 11; bases outside the gene matches: 9. The CDR3 spans 15 residues. The germline V gene has CDR1 SGHTA and CDR2 FQGNSA. The CDR3 protein is CASSPRTGGHPPLHF. The CDR3 coding sequence is TGTGCCAGCAGCCCAAGGACAGGGGGTCATCCACCCCTCCACTTT.

This chain joins TRBV5-1 and TRBJ2-3; D remains unclear. This CDR3 has 14 amino acids. Trimming cost V 0 bases and J 4 bases, with 9 bases left between them. Per the germline V gene, CDR1 is SGHRS and CDR2 is YFSETQ. The CDR3 protein is CASSLGGAADTQYF. DNA for the CDR3: TGCGCCAGCAGCTTGGGAGGTGCCGCAGATACGCAGTATTTT. Together with reference TRBV5-1 and TRBJ2-3, the CDR3 gives the full variable domain: KAGVTQTPRYLIKTRGQQVTLSCSPISGHRSVSWYQQTPGQGLQFLFEYFSETQRNKGNFPGRFSGRQFSNSRSEMNVSTLELGDSALYLCASSLGGAADTQYFGPGTRLTVL.

The CDR3 spells CASSVDPGQETQYF. The CDR3 nucleotides read TGTGCCAGCAGCGTAGATCCCGGTCAAGAGACCCAGTACTTC. V and J are TRBV9 and TRBJ2-5; unclear D gene. Between the trimmed V and J ends, which lost 0 bases and 2 bases, there was a span of 8 bases. This CDR3 is built from 14 residues. CDR1 is SGDLS and CDR2 is YYNGEE in the germline V gene.

The chain couples TRBV2 to TRBJ2-2; 10 nucleotides agree with TRBD1. The J segment lost 5 bases and the V segment lost 7 bases, leaving 7 bases of the junction unmatched. The length of the CDR3 is 15 residues. Germline V gives CDR1 SNHLY, CDR2 FYNNEI. CDR3 in amino acids: CASIRDRGSTGELFF. CDR3 nucleotides: TGTGCCAGCATCCGGGACAGGGGTTCTACCGGGGAGCTGTTTTTT. Based on the CDR3 plus reference TRBV2 and TRBJ2-2, the full variable domain is EPEVTQTPSHQVTQMGQEVILRCVPISNHLYFYWYRQILGQKVEFLVSFYNNEISEKSEIFDDQFSVERPDGSNFTLKIRSTKLEDSAMYFCASIRDRGSTGELFFGEGSRLTVL.

This clonotype was picked up a small number of times. The chain couples TRBV27 to TRBJ1-2; 9 nucleotides align to TRBD1. The V segment lost 5 bases and the J segment 4 bases; nucleotides outside the gene matches: 5. The germline gives CDR1 MNHEY, CDR2 SMNVEV (reference sequence). CDR3 length equals 14 residues. This CDR3 reads CASSLTGGSYGYTF. The CDR3 bases are TGTGCCAGCAGTCTTACAGGGGGCTCCTATGGCTACACCTTC.

The rearrangement uses TRBV20-1 and TRBJ2-5; D gene unclear. The assigned J gene may be wrong: the sequence end matches TRBJ2-7 better. CDR1 is DFQATT and CDR2 is SNEGSKA in the germline V gene (reference sequence). The CDR3 extends over 13 amino acids. In DNA, the CDR3 is TGCAGTGCTAGAGCGGAAATAAACTACGAGCAGTACTTC. It yields the protein CSARAEINYEQYF.

The chain recombines TRBV7-9 with TRBJ2-3; 8 positions match TRBD2. The CDR3 extends over 14 amino acids. Losses at the gene ends were 3 bases for V and 4 bases for J; bases not matched to a gene: 3. Germline CDR1 is SEHNR and CDR2 is FQNEAQ (reference sequence). CDR3 in DNA: TGTGCCAGCAGCTTCACGGGAGGGCCAGATACGCAGTATTTT. It yields the protein CASSFTGGPDTQYF.

This clonotype showed up just a few times. The J gene is TRBJ2-1, the V gene TRBV9; D is unclear. Deletions cut 3 bases from V and 9 bases from J, with 10 bases between. The CDR3 contains 12 residues. CDR1 is SGDLS and CDR2 is YYNGEE in the germline V gene. CDR3 DNA sequence: TGTGCCAGCAGCGCCATAGAGGCTGAGCAGTTCTTC. Protein product: CASSAIEAEQFF.

V usage is TRBV5-4 and J usage is TRBJ2-3; 8 bases map to TRBD2. CDR1 is SGHNT, CDR2 YYREEE, per germline (reference sequence). V dropped 3 bases and J dropped 6; count of bases not matched to a gene: 12. This CDR3 has 16 amino acids. CDR3: CASSWGLAGYQDTQYF. In nucleotides, the CDR3 is TGTGCCAGCAGCTGGGGATTAGCGGGATACCAGGATACGCAGTATTTT.

This clonotype was detected only a few times. J is TRBJ2-1 and V is TRBV18, with TRBD2 matching over 7 bases. The trim removed 3 bases at V and 0 bases at J, leaving 5 bases unmatched. Germline V gives CDR1 KGHSH, CDR2 LQKENI. The CDR3 is 16 amino acids. The CDR3: CASSPRGESSYNEQFF. CDR3 nucleotides: TGTGCCAGCTCACCCCGGGGGGAAAGCTCCTACAATGAGCAGTTCTTC.

The gene calls are TRBV12-3 or TRBV12-4 and TRBJ2-1; the D is unclear. The V and J ends lost 7 bases and 4 bases respectively, with 11 bases between them. There are 13 residues in the CDR3. CDR3 in amino acids: CASTSDGYNEQFF. In DNA, the CDR3 is TGTGCCAGCACTTCCGACGGATACAATGAGCAGTTCTTC.

Remarks on this clonotype: Being one base from a much bigger clone, this may be a read error. The chain combines TRBV28 with TRBJ1-5; D gene uncertain. Germline CDR1 is MDHEN and CDR2 is SYDVKM. The CDR3 is 15 residues long. V gave up 5 bases and J gave up 4 bases, with 15 bases separating them. The CDR3 DNA sequence: TGTGCCAGCAGTACGGTGGGGTTTCAAAATCAGCCCCAGCATTTT. It translates to CASSTVGFQNQPQHF.

This chain connects TRBV20-1 to TRBJ1-5, with D possibly TRBD1 on 5 matching bases. The CDR3 runs 14 residues. CDR1 is DFQATT, CDR2 SNEGSKA, per germline (reference sequence). Trimming took off 1 base at V and 7 bases at J, with 14 bases between the two ends. The CDR3 nucleotides are TGCAGTGCTAGAGCCTGGGGGGAAGGGCAGCCCCAGCATTTT. Translating it yields CSARAWGEGQPQHF.

This clonotype came up a few times. The chain carries TRBV15 and TRBJ1-2; 7 bases map to TRBD1. V shed 5 bases, J shed 5 bases, and the junction held 2 bases outside the gene matches. The CDR3 runs 12 residues. Germline V gene sequence: CDR1 LNHNV, CDR2 YYDKDF (reference sequence). The CDR3 is CATSATGYGYTF. CDR3 nucleotides: TGTGCCACCAGCGCGACAGGGTATGGCTACACCTTC. Complete variable domain (other parts from reference TRBV15 and TRBJ1-2): DAMVIQNPRYQVTQFGKPVTLSCSQTLNHNVMYWYQQKSSQAPKLLFHYYDKDFNNEADTPDNFQSRRPNTSFCFLDIRSPGLGDTAMYLCATSATGYGYTFGSGTRLTVV.

The genes are TRBV20-1 and TRBJ2-1, with D unresolved. This CDR3 contains 15 residues. Germline CDR1 and CDR2: DFQATT and SNEGSKA (reference sequence). Trimming cost V 5 bases and J 1 base, with 15 bases left between them. CDR3 in amino acids: CSADPRVSSYNEQFF. The CDR3 DNA reads as TGCAGTGCTGACCCAAGGGTTAGTTCCTACAATGAGCAGTTCTTC.

The chain joins TRBV28 to TRBJ2-7; 9 bases are shared with TRBD2. V dropped 3 bases and J dropped 4; count of bases not matched to a gene: 16. This CDR3 region has 18 residues. Looked up from germline, CDR1 is MDHEN and CDR2 is SYDVKM. CDR3 sequence (DNA): TGTGCCAGCAGTTTCACCGTCATGAGTAGCGGGAGTCGGTACGAGCAGTACTTC. Its translation is CASSFTVMSSGSRYEQYF.

This clonotype was seen repeatedly, ten times or more. This sequence joins TRBV5-1 and TRBJ2-1, with D tentatively TRBD2 (5 bases). This CDR3 is 16 amino acids long. V dropped 0 bases and J dropped 1 base, with 11 bases sitting between them. Per the germline V gene, CDR1 is SGHRS and CDR2 is YFSETQ. The CDR3 reads CASSLGGSRSYNEQFF. The CDR3 nucleotides read TGCGCCAGCAGCTTGGGTGGGAGCCGATCCTACAATGAGCAGTTCTTC.

The chain carries TRBV20-1 and TRBJ2-7; D is perhaps TRBD1 or TRBD2 (6 bases each). Per the germline V gene, CDR1 is DFQATT and CDR2 is SNEGSKA (reference sequence). This CDR3 has 17 residues. The V gene lost 0 bases and the J gene lost 4 bases, with 22 bases spanning the gap. The CDR3 region is CSARDFLGGGGDYEQYF. The CDR3 nucleotides are TGCAGTGCTAGAGATTTCCTCGGGGGCGGCGGAGATTACGAGCAGTACTTC.

The J gene is TRBJ2-1, the V gene TRBV7-9; TRBD2 matches 11 bases. The CDR3 loop spans 16 amino acids. CDR1 and CDR2 from the germline V gene are SEHNR and FQNEAQ (reference sequence). Trimming at V came to 5 bases and at J to 5 bases, leaving 8 bases not matched to a gene. The CDR3 loop is CASSLMTSGTNNEQFF. The CDR3, as DNA: TGTGCCAGCAGCCTCATGACTAGCGGGACCAACAATGAGCAGTTCTTC.

A few counts support this clonotype. This rearrangement joins TRBV6-4 to TRBJ1-6; D gene ambiguous. The CDR3 loop spans 9 amino acids. Germline CDR1 MRHNA, CDR2 SNTAGT. Trimming removed 11 bases from V and 8 bases from J, with 4 bases in between. The DNA of the CDR3 is TGTGCCCGCGATTCACCCCTCCACTTT. This encodes CARDSPLHF.

This chain connects TRBV20-1 to TRBJ2-3, with D unclear. Germline assignment: CDR1 DFQATT and CDR2 SNEGSKA (reference sequence). The CDR3 extends over 11 amino acids. Deletions cut 6 bases from V and 6 bases from J, with 10 bases between. DNA of the CDR3: TGCAGTGCCACCCCTATGGATACGCAGTATTTT. Translation: CSATPMDTQYF.

The chain has TRBV6-2 or TRBV6-3 and TRBJ2-7; TRBD2 matches 15 bases. CDR3 length: 14 amino acids. Germline CDR1 MNHEY, CDR2 SVGEGT. V lost 7 bases to trimming and J lost 3 bases; unmatched junction nucleotides: 1. The CDR3 loop reads CASMGLAGGYEQYF. CDR3 nucleotides: TGTGCCAGCATGGGACTAGCGGGAGGCTACGAGCAGTACTTC.

This clonotype was counted between two and nine times. The rearrangement links TRBV3-1 to TRBJ2-7; D is undetermined. Germline V gene lookup returns CDR1 LGHDT and CDR2 YNNKEL (reference sequence). The CDR3 is 13 residues long. V lost 2 bases and J 6 bases, leaving 11 bases between the germline ends. The CDR3 DNA is TGTGCCAGCAGCCAAAGCTCGACGTCCGAGCAGTACTTC. It yields the protein CASSQSSTSEQYF.

The V and J genes are TRBV20-1 and TRBJ2-5; TRBD2 aligns across 15 bases. The CDR3 has 17 residues. Germline trimming cut 2 bases from V and 4 bases from J; bases unmatched to any gene: 8. CDR1 is DFQATT and CDR2 is SNEGSKA in the germline V gene (reference sequence). The CDR3 bases are TGCAGTGCTAGAAATCCTCGGACTAGCGGGAGGGCAGAGACCCAGTACTTC. Residues: CSARNPRTSGRAETQYF.

The rearrangement uses TRBV20-1 and TRBJ2-7, with D perhaps matching TRBD1 (5 bases). The DNA end favors TRBJ2-5, so the J call may be wrong. CDR1 is DFQATT, CDR2 SNEGSKA, per germline (reference sequence). This CDR3 comprises 14 residues. CDR3 DNA sequence: TGCAGTGCTAGTGTGGTGTCAGGGCTAGAGACCCAGTACTTC. It translates to CSASVVSGLETQYF.

This clonotype was seen only a few times. This chain uses TRBV3-1 with TRBJ2-1, with TRBD2 matching 8 bases. From germline, CDR1 is LGHDT and CDR2 YNNKEL (reference sequence). V lost 0 bases to trimming and J lost 5 bases; unmatched junction nucleotides: 6. This CDR3 comprises 16 residues. The CDR3 sequence is CASSQEHTRGDNEQFF. CDR3 bases: TGTGCCAGCAGCCAAGAGCATACGCGGGGGGACAATGAGCAGTTCTTC.

The V and J genes are TRBV3-1 and TRBJ2-2, with D unclear. CDR1 is LGHDT and CDR2 is YNNKEL in the germline V gene (reference sequence). V was trimmed by 1 base and J by 4 bases, leaving 13 bases between them. CDR3 length: 16 residues. The CDR3 reads CASSQGYAPGTGELFF. CDR3 sequence (DNA): TGTGCCAGCAGCCAAGGTTACGCTCCGGGCACCGGGGAGCTGTTTTTT.

As for this clonotype: A read error may produce the germline difference seen at one junction end. The chain carries TRBV20-1 and TRBJ2-1, with TRBD2 matching 8 bases. CDR1 is DFQATT and CDR2 is SNEGSKA in the germline V gene (reference sequence). The CDR3 contains 14 residues. The CDR3, as DNA: TGCAGTGCTCTCGGGGGGGCTCTAGCTAATGCGCAGTTCTTC. As protein: CSALGGALANAQFF.

This sequence joins TRBV7-8 and TRBJ1-2, with 11 bases aligning to TRBD1. The V segment lost 4 bases and the J segment 8 bases; nucleotides outside the gene matches: 3. The CDR3 runs to 13 residues. Germline V gene sequence: CDR1 SGHVS, CDR2 FQNEAQ. This chain's CDR3 is CASSWDRGSGYTF. The CDR3 DNA follows: TGTGCCAGCAGCTGGGACAGGGGGAGCGGCTACACCTTC.

J is TRBJ2-7 and V is TRBV6-6; 8 bases are a match to TRBD2. Germline V gene lookup returns CDR1 MNHNY and CDR2 SVGAGI (reference sequence). Trimming cost V 0 bases and J 2 bases; bases outside gene matches: 6. The length of the CDR3 is 16 residues. For the CDR3, the DNA is TGTGCCAGCAGTTACTCAGGCGCGGGGGGCACCTACGAGCAGTACTTC. Its translation: CASSYSGAGGTYEQYF.

This rearrangement joins TRBV20-1 to TRBJ2-1; the D gene is possibly TRBD2 (5 bases). Germline V CDR1 and CDR2: DFQATT, SNEGSKA (reference sequence). The CDR3 runs to 16 residues. Trimming took 6 bases from V and 0 from J, leaving 18 bases between them. The DNA for the CDR3 is TGCAGTGCACCGATAGGAGGTGTTGGCTCCTACAATGAGCAGTTCTTC. Amino acids: CSAPIGGVGSYNEQFF.

The V call is TRBV11-2, the J call TRBJ1-2; D may be TRBD1 (6 bases). V was pared by 2 bases and J by 7 bases, with 14 bases between. CDR1 and CDR2 (germline): SGHAT, FQNNGV. This CDR3 has 14 amino acids. The CDR3 reads CASSLPGEESGYTF. DNA of the CDR3: TGTGCCAGCAGCTTACCAGGGGAGGAGTCTGGCTACACCTTC.